This T cell receptor (beta chain) was obtained from a study of cytomegalovirus exposure and HLA in healthy donors. About the study: The early release's HLA-typed donors yielded approximately 81 million unique TCRs. General study points: Later analysis showed TCR association rates varying by HLA locus, highest for DRB1 and lowest for HLA-C. It was assumed in the presence/absence analyses that sequencing depth was roughly uniform across donors.

Use of 60 Vbeta and 13 Jbeta primers characterized the PCR. Generated by immunoSEQ multiplex PCR, the TCRdb table keeps only in-frame clones and is missing some. The table lists some 140,000 clones, roughly three quarters of them singletons. Germline V gene data show CDR1 as MDHEN and CDR2 as SYDVKM. The ends lost 3 bases at V and 6 bases at J; junction bases unmatched: 6. There are 14 residues in the CDR3. Points on this clone: No antigen is known for it.

Source material: PBMCs. This receptor was taken from a man between 25 and 39 years old in good health and CMV-seropositive. The chain couples TRBV28 to TRBJ2-7, with 9 bases lining up with TRBD2. As DNA, the CDR3 is TGTGCCAGCAGTTTGACTAGCGGTATTGGCGAGCAGTACTTC. The encoded protein is CASSLTSGIGEQYF.